Listed here are 20 T cell receptor beta chains from one sample, sequenced in a study of T cells in Graves' hyperthyroidism and ophthalmopathy. Researchers took RNA transcripts and amplified the TCR beta CDR3 regions from them. First-round RT-PCR targeting the TCR CDR3 was performed with the HTBI primer set. TCRdb reprocessed the multiplex PCR reads via MiXCR and lists one record per CDR3 protein. The sample includes around 700,000 distinct CDR3 sequences, 30% to 40% of them seen just once. What was sequenced was blood. The source is a woman in her forties with Graves' hyperthyroidism.

The CDR3 spells CASSPTGTSNEQYF. DNA for the CDR3: TGTGCCAGCAGCCCAACCGGGACTAGCAACGAGCAGTACTTC. V gene TRBV7-2 combines with J gene TRBJ2-7, with 9 bases fitting TRBD2. Trimming removed 5 bases from V and 5 bases from J; junction bases left unmatched: 7. The CDR3 spans 14 residues. Germline loops: CDR1 SGHTA, CDR2 FQGNSA. The complete variable domain, with remaining parts taken from reference TRBV7-2 and TRBJ2-7, reads GAGVSQSPSNKVTEKGKDVELRCDPISGHTALYWYRQSLGQGLEFLIYFQGNSAPDKSGLPSDRFSAERTGGSVSTLTIQRTQQEDSAVYLCASSPTGTSNEQYFGPGTRLTVT.

This sequence joins TRBV3-1 and TRBJ1-2, with D tentatively TRBD1 (6 bases). Trimming took 7 bases from V and 2 from J, leaving 17 bases between them. The germline V gene has CDR1 LGHDT and CDR2 YNNKEL (reference sequence). The CDR3 consists of 15 residues. CDR3 sequence (DNA): TGTGCCAGCACCCCGATGACAGGATCGAACTATGGCTACACCTTC. This translates into CASTPMTGSNYGYTF.

V gene TRBV12-3 or TRBV12-4 combines with J gene TRBJ2-5, with 9 positions matching TRBD2. There are 16 residues in the CDR3. V was pared by 6 bases and J by 1 base, with 9 bases of the junction left unmatched. CDR3 DNA: TGTGCCAGCAGCCCCCTTGAGCGGGGGGTCCAAGAGACCCAGTACTTC. It specifies CASSPLERGVQETQYF.

This clonotype showed up many times. The J gene is TRBJ1-1, the V gene TRBV7-9; 7 bases match TRBD1. Germline assignment: CDR1 SEHNR and CDR2 FQNEAQ (reference sequence). V shed 1 base and J 1 base; nucleotides not matched to a gene: 3. The CDR3 length is 15 residues. The CDR3: CASSLVGGANTEAFF. The CDR3 bases are TGTGCCAGCAGCTTAGTAGGGGGCGCGAACACTGAAGCTTTCTTT.

Worth noting for this clonotype: At one end, the junction sequence differs from germline, possibly due to a read error. The chain joins TRBV10-3 to TRBJ2-7; 7 nucleotides agree with TRBD1. The CDR3 loop spans 15 amino acids. CDR1 is ENHRY and CDR2 is SYGVKD in the germline V gene. CDR3 loop: CASSYSNGQVYEQYF. CDR3 DNA: TGTGCCAGCAGTTACTCGAACGGACAGGTATACGAGCAGTACTTC.

A few counts support this clonotype. The CDR3 DNA reads TGTGCCAGCAGTTACCTGGGCAGCAATGGCTACACCTTC. This codes for CASSYLGSNGYTF. V is TRBV6-5 and J is TRBJ1-2; D gene uncertain. With 2 bases removed from V and 6 bases from J, the gap between germline ends came to 10 bases. The germline V gene encodes CDR1 MNHEY and CDR2 SVGAGI. The CDR3 sequence is 13 residues long.

The gene calls are TRBV7-2 and TRBJ1-1; D not resolved. CDR1 is SGHTA, CDR2 FQGNSA, per germline. The CDR3 covers 14 residues. Trimming took off 6 bases at V and 9 bases at J, with 20 bases between the two ends. The CDR3 DNA sequence: TGTGCCAGCAGTCCAAGGCGGGCCCTCTCCAAAGCTTTCTTT. The encoded protein is CASSPRRALSKAFF. The entire variable domain, with the rest obtained from reference TRBV7-2 and TRBJ1-1, is as follows: GAGVSQSPSNKVTEKGKDVELRCDPISGHTALYWYRQSLGQGLEFLIYFQGNSAPDKSGLPSDRFSAERTGGSVSTLTIQRTQQEDSAVYLCASSPRRALSKAFFGQGTRLTVV.

In this sample, this clonotype turned up a few times. The chain uses TRBV2 and TRBJ1-1; no clear D. CDR1 and CDR2 from the germline V gene are SNHLY and FYNNEI. Trimming shortened V by 6 bases and J by 0 bases, and 14 bases separated the two germline ends. The CDR3 sequence is 15 residues long. The CDR3 DNA reads TGTGCCAGCAGAGCCCCCGGGCAGTTGAACACTGAAGCTTTCTTT. Amino acid sequence: CASRAPGQLNTEAFF.

This clonotype was seen ten or more times. J is TRBJ1-4 and V is TRBV7-9; D remains unclear. V gave up 2 bases and J gave up 5 bases, with 9 bases separating them. Germline V gives CDR1 SEHNR, CDR2 FQNEAQ (reference sequence). The CDR3 consists of 14 residues. The CDR3 loop reads CASSLQKSNEKLFF. CDR3 DNA sequence: TGTGCCAGCAGCTTACAGAAATCCAATGAAAAACTGTTTTTT.

This rearrangement joins TRBV2 to TRBJ1-6, with TRBD1 matching over 9 bases. CDR3 length: 15 residues. The ends lost 6 bases at V and 9 bases at J; junction bases unmatched: 9. From germline, CDR1 is SNHLY and CDR2 FYNNEI. The CDR3 bases are TGTGCCAGCAGGGCGGACGGGACAGGGACTTCACCCCTCCACTTT. Amino acid sequence: CASRADGTGTSPLHF.

As concerns this clonotype: A read error may produce the germline difference seen at one junction end. The chain recombines TRBV11-2 with TRBJ2-3; the D is unclear. The CDR3 runs to 14 residues. Per the germline V gene, CDR1 is SGHAT and CDR2 is FQNNGV. CDR3 protein: CATSTRARTDTQYF. The CDR3 nucleotides are TGTGCCACCAGCACAAGAGCAAGGACAGATACGCAGTATTTT. Drawing the rest from reference TRBV11-2 and TRBJ2-3, the complete variable domain is EAGVAQSPRYKIIEKRQSVAFWCNPISGHATLYWYQQILGQGPKLLIQFQNNGVVDDSQLPKDRFSAERLKGVDSTLKIQPAKLEDSAVYLCATSTRARTDTQYFGPGTRLTVL.

The V call is TRBV28, the J call TRBJ2-2, with D hard to call. This CDR3 is built from 12 residues. Germline values: CDR1 MDHEN, CDR2 SYDVKM. Trimming removed 7 bases at V and 8 bases at J, with 11 bases between. In DNA, the CDR3 is TGTGCCAGCACCCACCGTTTAGGGGAGCTGTTTTTT. As protein: CASTHRLGELFF. The whole variable domain, filled in from reference TRBV28 and TRBJ2-2, reads DVKVTQSSRYLVKRTGEKVFLECVQDMDHENMFWYRQDPGLGLRLIYFSYDVKMKEKGDIPEGYSVSREKKERFSLILESASTNQTSMYLCASTHRLGELFFGEGSRLTVL.

J is TRBJ2-1 and V is TRBV24-1; 7 nucleotides match TRBD1. J lost 7 bases, V lost 5 bases, and 10 bases had no gene match. The length of the CDR3 is 15 residues. Germline assignment: CDR1 KGHDR and CDR2 SFDVKD. This CDR3 reads CATSASRGIVNEQFF. Here the CDR3 DNA reads TGTGCCACCAGTGCCTCCAGGGGGATCGTAAATGAGCAGTTCTTC.

This clonotype was seen repeatedly, ten times or more. J is TRBJ1-4 and V is TRBV7-9, with unresolved D. The V gene's germline CDR1 is SEHNR and CDR2 FQNEAQ (reference sequence). Between the trimmed V and J ends, which lost 1 base and 1 base, there was a span of 7 bases. CDR3 length: 15 amino acids. The DNA of the CDR3 is TGTGCCAGCAGCTTAGGAGGGCAAACTAATGAAAAACTGTTTTTT. It yields the protein CASSLGGQTNEKLFF.

The genes are TRBV5-1 and TRBJ2-5, with D maybe TRBD1 (6 bases). The CDR3 is made up of 14 amino acids. Germline CDR1 and CDR2: SGHRS and YFSETQ. Trimming removed 4 bases at V and 5 bases at J, with 15 bases between. CDR3 in amino acids: CASSEQGGVETQYF. DNA of the CDR3: TGCGCCAGCAGCGAACAGGGTGGTGTTGAGACCCAGTACTTC.

Ten or more counts support this clonotype. J is TRBJ2-5 and V is TRBV7-2; the D gene is possibly TRBD1 (6 bases). With 8 bases removed from V and 6 bases from J, the gap between germline ends came to 22 bases. This CDR3 contains 15 residues. CDR1 is SGHTA, CDR2 FQGNSA, per germline. The CDR3 loop is CASGGLLSGHKTQYF. The CDR3 DNA sequence: TGTGCCAGCGGGGGCCTCCTGTCGGGTCATAAGACCCAGTACTTC.

This clonotype was counted many times. The chain couples TRBV2 to TRBJ1-1, with no clear D. Germline CDR1 reads SNHLY; CDR2 reads FYNNEI. The ends were cut back, 2 bases at V and 11 bases at J, with 9 bases in the middle. There are 11 residues in the CDR3. The CDR3 nucleotides are TGTGCCAGCAGTGAACAGTTATTGGCTTTCTTT. Translated, it gives CASSEQLLAFF.

J is TRBJ1-6 and V is TRBV6-5; 8 bases align to TRBD1. V was clipped by 8 bases and J by 10 bases; unmatched bases: 16. Germline loops: CDR1 MNHEY, CDR2 SVGAGI. This CDR3 is built from 16 residues. In nucleotides, the CDR3 is TGTGCCAGCGCATTCCGACCAGACAGGGGTGGCTCACCCCTCCACTTT. This encodes CASAFRPDRGGSPLHF.

Comments on this clonotype: Just one base apart from a much larger clone, this may be a read error. The chain has TRBV24-1 and TRBJ2-2; D uncertain. Germline V CDR1 and CDR2: KGHDR, SFDVKD. This CDR3 comprises 15 residues. CDR3 sequence (DNA): TGTACCACCAGTGCAAAATCGGCTCTCACCGGGGAGCTGTTTTTT. This gives the protein CTTSAKSALTGELFF.

V usage is TRBV29-1 and J usage is TRBJ1-2; no clear D. V was shortened by 8 bases and J by 5 bases, with 9 bases between the two germline ends. This CDR3 comprises 10 residues. The germline CDR1 and CDR2 sequences are SQVTM and ANQGSEA. CDR3 sequence reads: CSSSGYGYTF. The CDR3 DNA reads as TGCAGCAGTTCCGGTTATGGCTACACCTTC.